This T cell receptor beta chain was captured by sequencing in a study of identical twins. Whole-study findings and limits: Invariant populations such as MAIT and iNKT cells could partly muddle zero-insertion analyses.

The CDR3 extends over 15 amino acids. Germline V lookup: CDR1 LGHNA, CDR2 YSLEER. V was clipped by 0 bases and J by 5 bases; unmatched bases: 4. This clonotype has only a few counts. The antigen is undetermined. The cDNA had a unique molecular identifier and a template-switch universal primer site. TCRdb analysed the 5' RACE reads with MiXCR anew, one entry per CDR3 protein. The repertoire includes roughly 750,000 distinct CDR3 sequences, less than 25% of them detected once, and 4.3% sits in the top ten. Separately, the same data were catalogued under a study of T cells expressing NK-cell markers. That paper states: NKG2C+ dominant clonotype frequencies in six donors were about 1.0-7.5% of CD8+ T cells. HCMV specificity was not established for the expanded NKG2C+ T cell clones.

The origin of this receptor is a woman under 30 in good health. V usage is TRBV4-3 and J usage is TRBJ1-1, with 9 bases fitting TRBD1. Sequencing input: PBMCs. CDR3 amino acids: CASSQDGTGRTEAFF. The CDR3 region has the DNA TGCGCCAGCAGCCAAGATGGGACAGGGAGAACTGAAGCTTTCTTT.